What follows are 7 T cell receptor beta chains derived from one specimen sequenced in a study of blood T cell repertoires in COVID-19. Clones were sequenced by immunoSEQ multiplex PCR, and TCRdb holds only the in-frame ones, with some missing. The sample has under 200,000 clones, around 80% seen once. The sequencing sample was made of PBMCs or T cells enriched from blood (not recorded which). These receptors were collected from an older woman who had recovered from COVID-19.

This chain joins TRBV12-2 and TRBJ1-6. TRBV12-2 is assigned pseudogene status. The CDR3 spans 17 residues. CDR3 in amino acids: CARAWGDKLPHNSPLHF. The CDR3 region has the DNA TGTGCAAGAGCATGGGGGGATAAACTCCCCCATAATTCACCCCTCCACTTT.

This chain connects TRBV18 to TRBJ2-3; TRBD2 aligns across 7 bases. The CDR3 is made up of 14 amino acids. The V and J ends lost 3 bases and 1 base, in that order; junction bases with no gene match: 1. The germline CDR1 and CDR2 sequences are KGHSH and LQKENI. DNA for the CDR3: TGTGCCAGCTCACCGGCGGGGGGCACAGATACGCAGTATTTT. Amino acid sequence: CASSPAGGTDTQYF.

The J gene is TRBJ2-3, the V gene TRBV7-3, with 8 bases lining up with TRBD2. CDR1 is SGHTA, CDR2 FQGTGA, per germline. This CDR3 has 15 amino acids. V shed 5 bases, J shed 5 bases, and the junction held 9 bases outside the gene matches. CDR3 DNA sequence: TGTGCCAGCAGCCCGACGGGGGGGCCTCAAGATACGCAGTATTTT. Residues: CASSPTGGPQDTQYF. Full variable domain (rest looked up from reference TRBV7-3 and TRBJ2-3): GAGVSQTPSNKVTEKGKYVELRCDPISGHTALYWYRQSLGQGPEFLIYFQGTGAADDSGLPNDRFFAVRPEGSVSTLKIQRTERGDSAVYLCASSPTGGPQDTQYFGPGTRLTVL.

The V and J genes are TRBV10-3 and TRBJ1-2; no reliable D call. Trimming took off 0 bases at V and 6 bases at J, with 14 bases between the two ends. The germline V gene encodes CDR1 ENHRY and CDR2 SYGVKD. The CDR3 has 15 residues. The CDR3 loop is CAISESHTLTNGYTF. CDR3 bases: TGTGCCATCAGTGAGTCGCACACCCTTACAAATGGCTACACCTTC.

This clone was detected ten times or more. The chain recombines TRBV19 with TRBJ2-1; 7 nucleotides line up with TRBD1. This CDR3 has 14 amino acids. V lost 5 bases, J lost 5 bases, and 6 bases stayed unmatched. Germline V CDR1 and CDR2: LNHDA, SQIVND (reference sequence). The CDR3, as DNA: TGTGCCAGTAGTTCTGGACAGGCAAACAATGAGCAGTTCTTC. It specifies CASSSGQANNEQFF.

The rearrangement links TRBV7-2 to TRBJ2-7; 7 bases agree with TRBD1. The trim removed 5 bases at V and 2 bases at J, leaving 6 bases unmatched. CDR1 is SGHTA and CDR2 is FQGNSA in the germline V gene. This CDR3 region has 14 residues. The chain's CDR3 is CASSLPGQPYEQYF. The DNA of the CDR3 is TGTGCCAGCAGCCTTCCGGGACAGCCCTACGAGCAGTACTTC.

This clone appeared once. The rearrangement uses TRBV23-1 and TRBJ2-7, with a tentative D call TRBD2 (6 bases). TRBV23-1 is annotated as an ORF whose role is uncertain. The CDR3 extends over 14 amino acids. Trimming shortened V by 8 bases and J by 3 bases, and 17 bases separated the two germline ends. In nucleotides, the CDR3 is TGCGCCAGCGCCTTCCTAGCGAGGATCTACGAGCAGTACTTC. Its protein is CASAFLARIYEQYF.